This TCR beta chain was captured by sequencing in a study of response to subunit inactivated influenza vaccine. General observations from the study: After each seasonal influenza vaccination, few new T cells are recruited, the authors suggested.

On this clonotype itself: Its antigen is unknown.

TCRdb re-derived calls from the RT-PCR reads in MiXCR, one entry per CDR3 protein. The sample yields a few hundred thousand distinct CDR3 sequences, approximately 23% seen once. The sequencing used PBMCs from blood, collected 21 months after vaccination. This TCR came from a man between 50 and 75 years old who received an inactivated influenza vaccine.

The CDR3 coding sequence is TGTGCCAGCAGCTTGTTCGGAACCGCGAACACCGGGGAGCTGTTTTTT. It encodes CASSLFGTANTGELFF. The chain carries TRBV5-5 and TRBJ2-2; D ambiguous. From germline, CDR1 is SGHKS and CDR2 YYEKEE (reference sequence). This CDR3 contains 16 residues. Deletions cut 1 base from V and 0 bases from J, with 10 bases between.